The clone carrying this T cell receptor (beta chain) occurred once. The data were obtained in a study of PD-L1 blockade in urothelial cancer. Across the study: Males with bladder-origin urothelial cancer constituted twenty-five of 29 patients.

The CDR3 loop spans 17 amino acids. Germline trimming cut 5 bases from V and 0 bases from J; bases unmatched to any gene: 4. Germline CDR1 is SGHRS and CDR2 is YFSETQ. Documented time point: peripheral blood 6 weeks after treatment start. All patients handed over anywhere from 1 to 8 samples, pretreatment and on-treatment. Here immunoSEQ multiplex PCR was the method, and the copy in TCRdb shows in-frame clones only, minus some. The sample consists of about 110,000 clones, roughly 90% of them appearing once. The TCR originated in a man in his sixties with urothelial cancer. This chain uses TRBV5-1 with TRBJ2-3; the match to TRBD2 covers 15 bases. Sequenced here: PBMCs, sampled around atezolizumab (anti-PD-L1) treatment. The CDR3 spells CASSGTSGGLSTDTQYF. The CDR3, as DNA: TGCGCCAGCAGTGGGACTAGCGGGGGGCTCAGCACAGATACGCAGTATTTT. Full variable domain (missing parts from reference TRBV5-1 and TRBJ2-3): KAGVTQTPRYLIKTRGQQVTLSCSPISGHRSVSWYQQTPGQGLQFLFEYFSETQRNKGNFPGRFSGRQFSNSRSEMNVSTLELGDSALYLCASSGTSGGLSTDTQYFGPGTRLTVL.